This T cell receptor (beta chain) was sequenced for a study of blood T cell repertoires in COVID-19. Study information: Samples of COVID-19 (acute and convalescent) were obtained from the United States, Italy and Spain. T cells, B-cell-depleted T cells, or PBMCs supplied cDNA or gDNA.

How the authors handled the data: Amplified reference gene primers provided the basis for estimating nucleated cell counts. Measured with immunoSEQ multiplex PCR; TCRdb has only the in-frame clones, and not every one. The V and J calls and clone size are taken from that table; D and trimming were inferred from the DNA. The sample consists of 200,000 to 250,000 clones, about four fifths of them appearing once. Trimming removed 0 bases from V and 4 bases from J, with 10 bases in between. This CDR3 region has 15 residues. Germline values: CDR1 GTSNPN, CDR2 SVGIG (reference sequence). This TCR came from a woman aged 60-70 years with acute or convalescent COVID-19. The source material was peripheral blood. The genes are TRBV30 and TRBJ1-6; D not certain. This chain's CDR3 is CAWSVKNGYNSPLHF. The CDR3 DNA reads TGTGCCTGGAGTGTTAAAAACGGTTATAATTCACCCCTCCACTTT.